This is a list of T cell receptor beta chains from one sample in a study of blood T cell repertoires in COVID-19. Libraries were prepared by immunoSEQ multiplex PCR; TCRdb keeps only in-frame clonotypes and omits some of them. The sample lists approximately 230,000 clones, roughly 88% seen once, with over 1.3% in the top ten. Sequencing was carried out using peripheral blood. The source of these receptors is a man at least 80 years old with acute or convalescent COVID-19. Each CDR3 is given without its conserved first and last residue. Fields, in order: J gene, V gene, CDR3 protein.

j_gene: TRBJ1-6; v_gene: TRBV6-4; CDR3aa: ASSDTGDYNSPLH
j_gene: TRBJ2-5; v_gene: TRBV19; CDR3aa: ASSSSDQRETQY
j_gene: TRBJ2-3; v_gene: TRBV5-8; CDR3aa: ASSFGVSTDTQY
j_gene: TRBJ2-1; v_gene: TRBV27; CDR3aa: ASSFWRFDNEQF
j_gene: TRBJ1-1; v_gene: TRBV9; CDR3aa: ASSVMAEDTEAF
j_gene: TRBJ2-1; v_gene: TRBV7-2; CDR3aa: ASSRSGGGSYNEQF
j_gene: TRBJ1-2; v_gene: TRBV7-8; CDR3aa: ASSPVDAGLYGYT
j_gene: TRBJ2-5; v_gene: TRBV5-5; CDR3aa: ASSITGTREETQY
j_gene: TRBJ1-4; v_gene: TRBV5-1; CDR3aa: ASSLAGTGSEKLF
j_gene: TRBJ1-2; v_gene: TRBV27; CDR3aa: ASSLRGGNGYT
j_gene: TRBJ1-3; v_gene: TRBV5-4; CDR3aa: ASSLDRAGNTIY
j_gene: TRBJ2-1; v_gene: TRBV24-1; CDR3aa: ATSDPGRGRNEQF
j_gene: TRBJ2-2; v_gene: TRBV28; CDR3aa: ASSLWGRATGELF
j_gene: TRBJ2-1; v_gene: TRBV6-2/TRBV6-3; CDR3aa: ASSYRLGGNYNEQF
j_gene: TRBJ1-2; v_gene: TRBV19; CDR3aa: ASSPRRGADGYT
j_gene: TRBJ2-7; v_gene: TRBV4-1; CDR3aa: ASSQGSGGVYEQY
j_gene: TRBJ2-1; v_gene: TRBV2; CDR3aa: ASSEWQGSYNEQF
j_gene: TRBJ2-7; v_gene: TRBV15; CDR3aa: ATSRDRREQY
j_gene: TRBJ1-3; v_gene: TRBV7-8; CDR3aa: ASSPTFSGNTIY
j_gene: TRBJ2-7; v_gene: TRBV28; CDR3aa: ASRSGLAIHEQY
j_gene: TRBJ2-1; v_gene: TRBV6-1; CDR3aa: ASSEVLLAGALDEQF
j_gene: TRBJ2-1; v_gene: TRBV24-1; CDR3aa: ATSRDRGLEQF
j_gene: TRBJ2-3; v_gene: TRBV7-9; CDR3aa: ASSSGTGHLSTDTQY
j_gene: TRBJ2-7; v_gene: TRBV5-1; CDR3aa: ASSSGQVSYEQY
j_gene: TRBJ2-5; v_gene: TRBV5-1; CDR3aa: ASSVTGAGETQY
j_gene: TRBJ2-7; v_gene: TRBV12-3/TRBV12-4; CDR3aa: ASGSGGLYEQY
j_gene: TRBJ1-2; v_gene: TRBV5-4; CDR3aa: ASSLSQTVLYGYT
j_gene: TRBJ1-2; v_gene: TRBV5-5; CDR3aa: ASSFEFYGYT
j_gene: TRBJ1-4; v_gene: TRBV19; CDR3aa: DRSYLDEKLF
j_gene: TRBJ1-4; v_gene: TRBV9; CDR3aa: ASSVEAGRDEKLF
j_gene: TRBJ1-6; v_gene: TRBV3-1/TRBV3-2; CDR3aa: ASSQASGNSPLH
j_gene: TRBJ2-2; v_gene: TRBV24-1; CDR3aa: ATRATSSGELF
j_gene: TRBJ2-7; v_gene: TRBV9; CDR3aa: ASSPRTSFVYEQY
j_gene: TRBJ1-5; v_gene: TRBV18; CDR3aa: ASSPRQGNNQPQH
j_gene: TRBJ2-5; v_gene: TRBV7-7; CDR3aa: ASSKYGGRETQY
j_gene: TRBJ1-1; v_gene: TRBV18; CDR3aa: ASSPIPLGTEAF
j_gene: TRBJ1-1; v_gene: TRBV4-2; CDR3aa: ASSQRGAGYTEAF
j_gene: TRBJ1-5; v_gene: TRBV18; CDR3aa: ASSPDYSNQPQH
j_gene: TRBJ2-2; v_gene: TRBV4-3; CDR3aa: ASSQDLLAGDTGELF
j_gene: TRBJ1-1; v_gene: TRBV4-1; CDR3aa: ASSQSDRPDAEAF
j_gene: TRBJ1-2; v_gene: TRBV5-5; CDR3aa: ASSLELLTAPGGYT
j_gene: TRBJ1-3; v_gene: TRBV11-2; CDR3aa: ASSFSQGRGPGNTIY
j_gene: TRBJ2-3; v_gene: TRBV6-2/TRBV6-3; CDR3aa: ASSYSSSGGGDTQY
j_gene: TRBJ2-7; v_gene: TRBV10-2; CDR3aa: ASSNPGQGLSYEQY
j_gene: TRBJ1-1; v_gene: TRBV19; CDR3aa: ASSTIQGPEAF
j_gene: TRBJ2-2; v_gene: TRBV5-1; CDR3aa: ASSTPGENTGELF
j_gene: TRBJ2-1; v_gene: TRBV18; CDR3aa: ASSPPAGYNEQF
j_gene: TRBJ2-2; v_gene: TRBV12-5; CDR3aa: ASAPGTTMGDGELF
j_gene: TRBJ2-7; v_gene: TRBV2; CDR3aa: ASSEARDNEQY
j_gene: TRBJ2-3; v_gene: TRBV7-3; CDR3aa: ASSLGSGGSDTQY
j_gene: TRBJ2-5; v_gene: TRBV11-2; CDR3aa: ASSLRYGGQETQY
j_gene: TRBJ1-5; v_gene: TRBV10-3; CDR3aa: AISEREGAHQPQH